These T cell receptor beta chains were read from a single sample in a study of blood T cell repertoires in COVID-19. This table comes from immunoSEQ multiplex PCR, and its TCRdb copy is limited to in-frame clones, with some not included. The sample consists of about 210,000 clones, about 92% of them appearing once. The sample was peripheral blood. These receptor sequences come from a man aged 25-45 years with acute or convalescent COVID-19. CDR3s include the opening cysteine and the closing phenylalanine or tryptophan. The order of the fields is CDR3 DNA, CDR3 protein, clone size, D gene, V gene, J gene. The D gene is left open where the match is weak. Some rows mark clone size as missing; the rest say once, few, many or name a class of expanded clone.

DNA: TGTGCCAGCAGCCTAGACAGGGGACATGAGCAGTTCTTC
CDR3: CASSLDRGHEQFF
size: few
D: TRBD1
V: TRBV5-6
J: TRBJ2-1

DNA: TGTGCCAGCAGCTTAGGGCCACTACAAACGGGGACCCAGTACTTC
CDR3: CASSLGPLQTGTQYF
size: .
D: .
V: TRBV11-3
J: TRBJ2-5

DNA: TGTGCCAGCAGCTCGGGACAGGGGGCTGATACGCAGTATTTT
CDR3: CASSSGQGADTQYF
size: .
D: TRBD1
V: TRBV5-4
J: TRBJ2-3

DNA: TGCGCCAGCAGCTCCTCGGCTAGCGGAGGCACAGATACGCAGTATTTT
CDR3: CASSSSASGGTDTQYF
size: .
D: TRBD2
V: TRBV10-1
J: TRBJ2-3

DNA: TGTGCCAGCAGCCGGACAGGGGTCACAGATACGCAGTATTTT
CDR3: CASSRTGVTDTQYF
size: .
D: TRBD1
V: TRBV27
J: TRBJ2-3

DNA: TGTGCCAGCAGTTTATCAGGACAGGGTTTAGGCGGGGAGCTGTTTTTT
CDR3: CASSLSGQGLGGELFF
size: .
D: TRBD1
V: TRBV27
J: TRBJ2-2

DNA: TGTGCCACCAGTGACTCCGGGACAGGGGGCTACGAGCAGTACTTC
CDR3: CATSDSGTGGYEQYF
size: many
D: TRBD1
V: TRBV24-1
J: TRBJ2-7

DNA: TGTGCCAGCAGTTTATTCGCCGGGGACTACGAGCAGTACTTC
CDR3: CASSLFAGDYEQYF
size: .
D: .
V: TRBV28
J: TRBJ2-7

DNA: TGTGCCAGCAGTCTTGAAATTATGAGCTCTGGGGCCAACGTCCTGACTTTC
CDR3: CASSLEIMSSGANVLTF
size: .
D: .
V: TRBV5-6
J: TRBJ2-6

DNA: TGTGCAGGGGGCGCTGGCTCTGGAAACACCATATATTTT
CDR3: CAGGAGSGNTIYF
size: .
D: TRBD1
V: TRBV6-6
J: TRBJ1-3

DNA: TGTGCCTGGGGTAGAGGAGGGGGCCTTCAGCCCCAGCATTTT
CDR3: CAWGRGGGLQPQHF
size: once
D: TRBD1
V: TRBV30
J: TRBJ1-5

DNA: TGTGCCAGCAGCTTTCCTGGTGGGACAGGGCAATCCTACGAGCAGTACTTC
CDR3: CASSFPGGTGQSYEQYF
size: .
D: TRBD1
V: TRBV7-8
J: TRBJ2-7

DNA: TGTGCCAGCAGCCACGGGACTAGCAACGAGCAGTACTTC
CDR3: CASSHGTSNEQYF
size: .
D: TRBD2
V: TRBV5-4
J: TRBJ2-7

DNA: TGTGCCAGCAGTTTAAGGACTAGCGGGAGGGCAGATACGCAGTATTTT
CDR3: CASSLRTSGRADTQYF
size: once
D: TRBD2
V: TRBV28
J: TRBJ2-3

DNA: TGTGCCAGCAGCCGGATCGCAGGAACGCAGTATTTT
CDR3: CASSRIAGTQYF
size: .
D: .
V: TRBV3-1/TRBV3-2
J: TRBJ2-3

DNA: TGCGCCAGCAGCTTGGGGTGGGCTAGCGGGAGTAGCAATGAGCAGTTCTTC
CDR3: CASSLGWASGSSNEQFF
size: .
D: TRBD2
V: TRBV5-1
J: TRBJ2-1

DNA: TGTGCCAGCAGCTTACTGGACAGAGTCTATGGCTACACCTTC
CDR3: CASSLLDRVYGYTF
size: .
D: .
V: TRBV7-2
J: TRBJ1-2

DNA: TGTGCCAGCAGTGGGGAGGGGACTAGCGGGGGATACAATGAGCAGTTCTTC
CDR3: CASSGEGTSGGYNEQFF
size: once
D: TRBD2
V: TRBV2
J: TRBJ2-1

DNA: TGCGCCAGCAGCTTGGGAGGGATCTATGGCTACACCTTC
CDR3: CASSLGGIYGYTF
size: .
D: .
V: TRBV5-1
J: TRBJ1-2

DNA: TGCGCCAGCAGCGGATCCGGGACAGGGAATTCACCCCTCCACTTT
CDR3: CASSGSGTGNSPLHF
size: .
D: TRBD1
V: TRBV5-1
J: TRBJ1-6

DNA: TGTGCCAGCAGCCTAGCGGGGGGGGCCTACGAGCAGTACTTC
CDR3: CASSLAGGAYEQYF
size: .
D: TRBD2
V: TRBV3-1/TRBV3-2
J: TRBJ2-7

DNA: TGTGCCAGCAGCTCAAGGGGACAGGGAATGAACACTGAAGCTTTCTTT
CDR3: CASSSRGQGMNTEAFF
size: .
D: TRBD1
V: TRBV7-8
J: TRBJ1-1

DNA: TGTGCCAGCAGCCAAGTCGGCGCCAAAAGGAGCGGCTACACCTTC
CDR3: CASSQVGAKRSGYTF
size: .
D: .
V: TRBV3-1/TRBV3-2
J: TRBJ1-2

DNA: TGTGCCAGCGTCGACAGGGCAAATTCACCCCTCCACTTT
CDR3: CASVDRANSPLHF
size: once
D: TRBD1
V: TRBV28
J: TRBJ1-6

DNA: TGTGCCAGTAGTATAGATCAGACTTTTCGGGAGCTGTTTTTT
CDR3: CASSIDQTFRELFF
size: .
D: .
V: TRBV19
J: TRBJ2-2

DNA: TGTGCCAGCAGCTTAGTACCGGCCGACTTCCCGCTAAACACCATATATTTT
CDR3: CASSLVPADFPLNTIYF
size: .
D: .
V: TRBV7-2
J: TRBJ1-3

DNA: TGTGCCAGCAGTGAAGGGACAGGGATAAGAGAGACCCAGTACTTC
CDR3: CASSEGTGIRETQYF
size: .
D: TRBD1
V: TRBV6-1
J: TRBJ2-5

DNA: TGCGCCAGCAGCCAAGATCTGGAGACCCAGTACTTC
CDR3: CASSQDLETQYF
size: .
D: .
V: TRBV4-1
J: TRBJ2-5

DNA: TGTGCCAGCAGCCAAGTGGCCGGGTCCGCTTTCTTT
CDR3: CASSQVAGSAFF
size: .
D: .
V: TRBV3-1/TRBV3-2
J: TRBJ1-1

DNA: TGTGCCACCAGTGATCCTGGTCAACCCGACAGGGGGATCTATGGCTACACCTTC
CDR3: CATSDPGQPDRGIYGYTF
size: .
D: TRBD1
V: TRBV24-1
J: TRBJ1-2

DNA: TGTGCCAGCAGCACCGGACAGGGGAAGGGCACTGAAGCTTTCTTT
CDR3: CASSTGQGKGTEAFF
size: .
D: TRBD1
V: TRBV14
J: TRBJ1-1

DNA: TGTGCCAGCAGTTCCCGGGGTTCGAGGGAAGCTTTCTTT
CDR3: CASSSRGSREAFF
size: .
D: .
V: TRBV6-2/TRBV6-3
J: TRBJ1-1

DNA: TGTGCCAGCAGCTTAGAAGGGGGCTCCGGGGAGCTGTTTTTT
CDR3: CASSLEGGSGELFF
size: .
D: TRBD1
V: TRBV7-3
J: TRBJ2-2

DNA: TGTGCCTGTTCAGGGGGTTTACAAGAGACCCAGTACTTC
CDR3: CACSGGLQETQYF
size: .
D: TRBD1
V: TRBV30
J: TRBJ2-5

DNA: TGTGCCAGCAGCGCGCGACTAGATACTCGGAATGAGCAGTTCTTC
CDR3: CASSARLDTRNEQFF
size: .
D: .
V: TRBV11-3
J: TRBJ2-1

DNA: TGTGCCAGTAGTCCTAGCGGGGTTACCTACGAGCAGTACTTC
CDR3: CASSPSGVTYEQYF
size: few
D: TRBD2
V: TRBV19
J: TRBJ2-7

DNA: TGTGCCAGCAGCTTAGTGGTAGGACAGAGCTACGAGCAGTACTTC
CDR3: CASSLVVGQSYEQYF
size: .
D: .
V: TRBV7-6
J: TRBJ2-7

DNA: TGTGCCAGTGATCAACCGAGGGACTGGCCGGACGAGCAGTACTTC
CDR3: CASDQPRDWPDEQYF
size: .
D: .
V: TRBV2
J: TRBJ2-7

DNA: TGCGCCAGCAGCCCGCAACCGGGACAGGGAAATGAAAAACTGTTTTTT
CDR3: CASSPQPGQGNEKLFF
size: .
D: TRBD1
V: TRBV5-1
J: TRBJ1-4

DNA: TGTGCCAGCATAGCGAGGGACAGGGGAGGCTACACCTTC
CDR3: CASIARDRGGYTF
size: .
D: TRBD1
V: TRBV6-5
J: TRBJ1-2